This T cell receptor (beta chain) was sequenced for a study of human T cells and chemical hapten exposure. In the study overall: On around 2 cm by around 2 cm of upper inner arm skin, sensitization was performed with 2% DPC. Across samples, TCR yields varied, mostly owing to small differences in pooled library volumes. Recorded diagnoses among the mostly female patients were alopecia areata, totalis or universalis.

Indicated time point: patch test 3, about 24 weeks after DPC sensitization. Described treatment: therapeutic diphenylcyclopropenone sensitization with weekly scalp DPC. Individual cDNA molecules (in the library) carried attached unique molecular identifiers. TCRdb re-analysed the RACE reads in MiXCR, keeping a single row per CDR3 protein. Seen here are 190,000 or so distinct CDR3 sequences, around 25% observed once, and the top ten hold about 2.3%. V gave up 4 bases and J gave up 14 bases, with 13 bases separating them. The length of the CDR3 is 11 residues. The V gene's germline CDR1 is SGHRS and CDR2 YFSETQ.

The receptor's source is a woman in her forties with alopecia areata. Some clones in this sample may be carry-over from other donors' samples. The sample consisted of whole blood, taken in connection with sensitization to the hapten diphenylcyclopropenone (DPC). The genes are TRBV5-1 and TRBJ2-1, with no clear D. CDR3 in amino acids: CASSLEQLEFF. DNA for the CDR3: TGCGCCAGCAGCCTCGAGCAATTGGAGTTCTTC.